These 32 T cell receptor beta chains share one sample of origin, sequenced in a study of identical twins. TCRdb independently ran MiXCR on the 5' RACE reads; one entry per CDR3 protein. Of approximately 550,000 distinct CDR3 sequences in the sample, about a fifth were seen once. These data were also filed under a second study, of yellow fever vaccine responses in identical twins.

The sequenced material came from CD4+ T cells sorted from blood. These TCRs come from a young woman in good health.

In this sample, this clonotype turned up a few times. The genes are TRBV6-1 and TRBJ2-1; unclear D gene. Looked up from germline, CDR1 is MNHNS and CDR2 is SASEGT. Between the trimmed V and J ends, which lost 8 bases and 0 bases, there was a span of 11 bases. The CDR3 consists of 14 residues. The CDR3 DNA sequence: TGTGCCAGCCAAGTCCAAGGCTCCTACAATGAGCAGTTCTTC. This translates into CASQVQGSYNEQFF.

This clonotype was seen a handful of times. V and J are TRBV9 and TRBJ2-1; possibly TRBD2 for D (6 bases). This CDR3 contains 16 residues. Trimming pared 0 bases from V and 2 bases from J, leaving 12 bases between. Germline CDR1 SGDLS, CDR2 YYNGEE. The chain's CDR3 is CASSVGRGYPYNEQFF. In nucleotides, the CDR3 is TGTGCCAGCAGCGTAGGACGGGGGTATCCCTACAATGAGCAGTTCTTC. Based on the CDR3 plus reference TRBV9 and TRBJ2-1, the full variable domain is DSGVTQTPKHLITATGQRVTLRCSPRSGDLSVYWYQQSLDQGLQFLIQYYNGEERAKGNILERFSAQQFPDLHSELNLSSLELGDSALYFCASSVGRGYPYNEQFFGPGTRLTVL.

This clonotype has more than one count but fewer than ten. The chain combines TRBV5-6 with TRBJ2-7; 9 bases line up with TRBD1. CDR1 is SGHDT, CDR2 YYEEEE, per germline. The CDR3 totals 16 residues. Trimming took 3 bases from V and 1 from J; bases not matched to a gene: 8. CDR3: CASSSLTGTGSYEQYF. CDR3 bases: TGTGCCAGCAGCTCCCTTACCGGGACAGGGTCCTACGAGCAGTACTTC. Full variable domain (outside the CDR3, taken from reference TRBV5-6 and TRBJ2-7): DAGVTQSPTHLIKTRGQQVTLRCSPKSGHDTVSWYQQALGQGPQFIFQYYEEEERQRGNFPDRFSGHQFPNYSSELNVNALLLGDSALYLCASSSLTGTGSYEQYFGPGTRLTVT.

This clonotype was recorded many times. The rearrangement links TRBV20-1 to TRBJ1-2, with 9 bases lining up with TRBD1. The germline V gene encodes CDR1 DFQATT and CDR2 SNEGSKA (reference sequence). There are 14 residues in the CDR3. V shed 2 bases, J shed 2 bases, and the junction held 3 bases outside the gene matches. As DNA, the CDR3 is TGCAGTGCTAGAAAGACAGGGGGGAACTATGGCTACACCTTC. This sequence encodes CSARKTGGNYGYTF.

The chain employs TRBV18 and TRBJ2-1; 9 bases map to TRBD2. The trim removed 5 bases at V and 7 bases at J, leaving 12 bases unmatched. Germline values: CDR1 KGHSH, CDR2 LQKENI. The CDR3 is 16 residues long. The CDR3 sequence: CASSWSVAGVRNEQFF. The CDR3 nucleotides are TGTGCCAGCTCATGGTCCGTAGCGGGAGTCCGGAATGAGCAGTTCTTC.

The chain is built from TRBV5-1 and TRBJ2-1; D perhaps matches TRBD2 (7 bases). V lost 6 bases and J 10 bases, leaving 20 bases between the germline ends. The CDR3 covers 14 residues. Germline CDR1 SGHRS, CDR2 YFSETQ. CDR3 protein: CASILTAGAQEQFF. The CDR3 nucleotides read TGCGCCAGCATACTTACCGCGGGGGCCCAGGAGCAGTTCTTC.

The genes are TRBV12-3 or TRBV12-4 and TRBJ2-1, with D tentatively TRBD2 (7 bases). V was clipped by 6 bases and J by 7 bases, with 16 bases between them. The CDR3 is 14 residues long. As DNA, the CDR3 is TGTGCCAGCAGGCTTGGGGGGGGCCCGAATGAGCAGTTCTTC. Amino acids: CASRLGGGPNEQFF.

This clonotype was picked up a small number of times. This chain links TRBV7-9 with TRBJ2-7; 7 bases match TRBD2. The CDR3 spans 16 residues. With V trimmed by 5 bases and J by 4 bases, 14 bases remained unmatched. CDR1 and CDR2 from the germline V gene are SEHNR and FQNEAQ (reference sequence). The CDR3 nucleotides read TGTGCCAGCAGCGATGGGGGAGCTAGCGGATTTTACGAGCAGTACTTC. It is translated as CASSDGGASGFYEQYF.

The genes are TRBV12-3 or TRBV12-4 and TRBJ2-7; D might be TRBD1 or TRBD2, each matching 5 bases. Trimming took off 6 bases at V and 0 bases at J, with 12 bases between the two ends. The CDR3 spans 14 residues. The CDR3 DNA reads as TGTGCCAGCAGCCCGGGACGGATCTCCTACGAGCAGTACTTC. It codes for CASSPGRISYEQYF.

This clonotype was observed a handful of times. The chain carries TRBV28 and TRBJ1-1; D gene uncertain. V lost 8 bases, J lost 4 bases, and 8 bases lay in between. Looked up from germline, CDR1 is MDHEN and CDR2 is SYDVKM. This CDR3 region has 11 residues. CDR3 in amino acids: CASCGFTEAFF. The CDR3 DNA reads as TGTGCCAGCTGCGGGTTCACTGAAGCTTTCTTT.

This clonotype occurred many times. The chain uses TRBV5-1 and TRBJ1-1; a possible D gene is TRBD1 (5 bases). CDR1 is SGHRS, CDR2 YFSETQ, per germline. V shed 6 bases and J shed 1 base, with 13 bases lying between them. This CDR3 contains 14 residues. Here the CDR3 reads CASTVEGRNTEAFF. The CDR3 DNA reads TGCGCCAGCACTGTCGAGGGACGGAACACTGAAGCTTTCTTT.

The chain links TRBV5-1 to TRBJ2-1; D is unresolved. The CDR3 has 14 residues. Germline CDR1 and CDR2: SGHRS and YFSETQ. Trimming removed 1 base from V and 6 bases from J, with 11 bases in between. This chain's CDR3 is CASSLSLSVNEQFF. The CDR3 DNA reads TGCGCCAGCAGCTTGTCCCTAAGCGTCAATGAGCAGTTCTTC.

This clonotype was seen more than once but under ten times. The V call is TRBV3-1, the J call TRBJ2-3; 9 positions agree with TRBD1. Germline CDR1 reads LGHDT; CDR2 reads YNNKEL (reference sequence). V lost 6 bases to trimming and J lost 1 base; unmatched junction nucleotides: 5. The CDR3 spans 15 residues. The CDR3 here is CASRRQGGGTDTQYF. The CDR3 bases are TGTGCCAGCAGACGACAGGGGGGTGGCACAGATACGCAGTATTTT.

This chain joins TRBV12-3 or TRBV12-4 and TRBJ2-1; the match to TRBD2 covers 11 bases. This CDR3 has 16 residues. With 7 bases clipped from V and 5 bases from J, the junction kept 10 bases outside the gene matches. CDR3 coding DNA: TGTGCCAGCAAGGAGTCTAGCGGGAGGAGAAACAATGAGCAGTTCTTC. This encodes CASKESSGRRNNEQFF.

The V gene is TRBV7-9, the J gene TRBJ2-2, with 7 bases fitting TRBD2. V gave up 9 bases and J gave up 3 bases; unmatched junction bases: 13. CDR3 length: 16 amino acids. Germline CDR1 reads SEHNR; CDR2 reads FQNEAQ (reference sequence). The CDR3: CASFSLSGTHTGELFF. The CDR3 region has the DNA TGTGCCAGTTTCAGCTTAAGCGGGACTCACACCGGGGAGCTGTTTTTT.

V usage is TRBV20-1 and J usage is TRBJ1-2; maybe TRBD1 (6 bases). V dropped 1 base and J dropped 3 bases, with 12 bases sitting between them. Germline-derived CDR1 and CDR2 are DFQATT and SNEGSKA (reference sequence). The CDR3 sequence is 14 residues long. Here the CDR3 reads CSARGQGKDYGYTF. The CDR3 DNA sequence: TGCAGTGCTAGAGGGCAGGGGAAGGACTATGGCTACACCTTC.

V and J are TRBV28 and TRBJ1-2; 7 nucleotides agree with TRBD1. The J segment lost 4 bases and the V segment lost 5 bases, leaving 10 bases of the junction unmatched. Germline assignment: CDR1 MDHEN and CDR2 SYDVKM. The CDR3 totals 15 residues. CDR3 protein: CASSDTGVNRYGYTF. CDR3 sequence (DNA): TGTGCCAGCAGTGATACAGGGGTAAATCGCTATGGCTACACCTTC.

This clonotype was detected a few times. The chain recombines TRBV10-3 with TRBJ2-3; D not certain. Between the trimmed V and J ends, which lost 0 bases and 2 bases, there was a span of 9 bases. Germline values: CDR1 ENHRY, CDR2 SYGVKD. The CDR3 runs 15 residues. The CDR3 DNA follows: TGTGCCATCAGTGAGTCGGGGATTCTCACAGATACGCAGTATTTT. Protein: CAISESGILTDTQYF.

The sample holds a few counts of this clonotype. This chain uses TRBV28 with TRBJ1-1, with TRBD1 matching over 9 bases. Losses at the gene ends were 7 bases for V and 1 base for J; bases not matched to a gene: 7. The germline CDR1 and CDR2 sequences are MDHEN and SYDVKM. The CDR3 spans 15 residues. CDR3 residues: CASTSQGAGNTEAFF. CDR3 nucleotide sequence: TGTGCCAGCACCTCACAGGGGGCGGGGAACACTGAAGCTTTCTTT.

V usage is TRBV6-1 and J usage is TRBJ1-5; no firm D call. The CDR3 spans 15 residues. Per the germline V gene, CDR1 is MNHNS and CDR2 is SASEGT. Between the trimmed V and J ends, which lost 6 bases and 0 bases, there was a span of 12 bases. CDR3 amino acids: CASSPLGYSNQPQHF. The CDR3, as DNA: TGTGCCAGCAGCCCATTAGGTTATAGCAATCAGCCCCAGCATTTT.

The V call is TRBV6-1, the J call TRBJ1-2; no definite D call. The V gene's germline CDR1 is MNHNS and CDR2 SASEGT. With 6 bases removed from V and 1 base from J, the gap between germline ends came to 12 bases. The CDR3 runs 14 residues. The CDR3 is CASSPRGVNYGYTF. DNA for the CDR3: TGTGCCAGCAGCCCTCGTGGGGTTAACTATGGCTACACCTTC.

Many counts were recorded for this clonotype. The rearrangement links TRBV5-1 to TRBJ2-1; no definite D call. The CDR3 is made up of 14 amino acids. Trimming removed 0 bases at V and 9 bases at J, with 13 bases between. Per germline, CDR1 SGHRS and CDR2 YFSETQ. The CDR3 reads CASSLDRSVSEQFF. CDR3 coding DNA: TGCGCCAGCAGCTTGGATCGTTCCGTCAGTGAGCAGTTCTTC.

The chain joins TRBV20-1 to TRBJ2-1; 7 nucleotides line up with TRBD2. After removal of 8 bases from V and 8 bases from J, the junction contained 12 bases not matched to a gene. Looked up from germline, CDR1 is DFQATT and CDR2 is SNEGSKA (reference sequence). The CDR3 covers 13 residues. DNA for the CDR3: TGCAGTTCACCACTGGCAGGGAGGGATGAGCAGTTCTTC. Protein sequence: CSSPLAGRDEQFF.

This clonotype came up a few times. J is TRBJ2-7 and V is TRBV20-1, with TRBD1 matching over 8 bases. The CDR3 consists of 17 residues. Germline V gives CDR1 DFQATT, CDR2 SNEGSKA (reference sequence). Unmatched junction bases numbered 21, after V lost 5 bases and J lost 6 bases. Here the CDR3 DNA reads TGCAGTGCTCGTTTCGACAGGGGCGCTGTTACCTCTTTCGAGCAGTACTTC. Its protein product is CSARFDRGAVTSFEQYF.

This clonotype was detected a few times. The chain combines TRBV29-1 with TRBJ2-5; D perhaps matches TRBD1 (6 bases). CDR3 length equals 13 residues. V lost 2 bases and J lost 9, with 16 bases in between. CDR1 is SQVTM, CDR2 ANQGSEA, per germline. CDR3 DNA sequence: TGCAGCGTTGAACGTGGTCAGGGGTTGTCCCAGTACTTC. This encodes CSVERGQGLSQYF.

This clonotype was seen only once. The chain uses TRBV20-1 and TRBJ2-3; D might be TRBD2 (6 bases). The CDR3 loop spans 13 amino acids. Germline-derived CDR1 and CDR2 are DFQATT and SNEGSKA (reference sequence). DNA for the CDR3: TGCAGCAACCGGGAGACAGGCACAGATACGCAGTATTTT. Translation: CSNRETGTDTQYF.

J is TRBJ2-1 and V is TRBV5-1, with no clear D. The CDR3 runs 14 residues. Germline V gene data show CDR1 as SGHRS and CDR2 as YFSETQ. V was trimmed by 4 bases and J by 0 bases, leaving 8 bases between them. CDR3 coding DNA: TGCGCCAGCAGCAACTTGAGCTCCTACAATGAGCAGTTCTTC. Protein sequence: CASSNLSSYNEQFF. Variable domain in full (rest from reference TRBV5-1 and TRBJ2-1): KAGVTQTPRYLIKTRGQQVTLSCSPISGHRSVSWYQQTPGQGLQFLFEYFSETQRNKGNFPGRFSGRQFSNSRSEMNVSTLELGDSALYLCASSNLSSYNEQFFGPGTRLTVL.

The rearrangement joins TRBV24-1 to TRBJ2-7; 7 positions agree with TRBD2. The ends lost 10 bases at V and 0 bases at J; junction bases unmatched: 8. Germline CDR1 reads KGHDR; CDR2 reads SFDVKD. This CDR3 has 14 residues. The CDR3 region is CATSFGGSSYEQYF. CDR3 nucleotides: TGTGCCACGAGCTTTGGCGGGAGCTCCTACGAGCAGTACTTC.

This clonotype has more than one count but fewer than ten. The CDR3 sequence is CASSNRDTQQFF. CDR3 DNA sequence: TGTGCCAGTAGTAACCGGGACACTCAGCAGTTCTTC. The genes are TRBV19 and TRBJ2-1, with TRBD1 as a possible D gene (6 bases). The CDR3 has 12 residues. Germline V gives CDR1 LNHDA, CDR2 SQIVND (reference sequence). Trimming shortened V by 4 bases and J by 11 bases, and 12 bases separated the two germline ends.

This clonotype turned up a few times. The V call is TRBV7-9, the J call TRBJ1-5; D may be TRBD1 (6 bases). The CDR3 consists of 15 residues. Germline V gene lookup returns CDR1 SEHNR and CDR2 FQNEAQ (reference sequence). V shed 5 bases and J shed 4 bases, with 15 bases lying between them. CDR3 sequence reads: CASSGTGTRNQPQHF. CDR3 bases: TGTGCCAGCAGCGGAACCGGGACACGAAATCAGCCCCAGCATTTT.

This chain links TRBV5-1 with TRBJ1-6; 7 positions agree with TRBD1. Germline V lookup: CDR1 SGHRS, CDR2 YFSETQ. The CDR3 covers 14 residues. J gave up 7 bases and V 4 bases, and 5 bases lay outside the gene matches. The CDR3 region has the DNA TGCGCCAGCAGCGAGGGACAGACAAATTCACCCCTCCACTTT. Its protein product is CASSEGQTNSPLHF.

This clonotype has more than one count but fewer than ten. This sequence joins TRBV20-1 and TRBJ2-2; 7 bases are a match to TRBD1. The germline V gene encodes CDR1 DFQATT and CDR2 SNEGSKA (reference sequence). Trimming removed 6 bases from V and 0 bases from J; junction bases left unmatched: 4. The CDR3 length is 14 residues. The CDR3 nucleotides are TGCAGTGCCAAGGGACAGACGAACACCGGGGAGCTGTTTTTT. Residues: CSAKGQTNTGELFF.